These 7 T cell receptor beta chains came from one sample sequenced in a study of T cell repertoires in cytomegalovirus infection. For these TCRs, the target antigens are not known. TCRdb re-analysed the reads in MiXCR, keeping a single row per CDR3 protein. The sample records about 920,000 distinct CDR3 sequences, 30% to 40% being singletons. The sequencing here drew on cultured CD8+ T cells from PBMCs, taken from culture after CMV antigen stimulation. Receptors were obtained from a human donor in good health (CMV status not recorded). Some clones in this sample may be carry-over from other donors' samples.

The chain has TRBV27 and TRBJ2-3, with D uncertain. The CDR3 runs 11 residues. The germline V gene has CDR1 MNHEY and CDR2 SMNVEV (reference sequence). Deletions cut 6 bases from V and 6 bases from J, with 7 bases between. CDR3 protein: CASRRRDTQYF. CDR3 in DNA: TGTGCCAGCAGACGAAGGGATACGCAGTATTTT.

The sample holds many counts of this clonotype. This rearrangement joins TRBV7-6 to TRBJ2-3, with 11 bases fitting TRBD2. Germline assignment: CDR1 SGHVS and CDR2 FNYEAQ. The CDR3 has 15 residues. J gave up 6 bases and V 4 bases, and 6 bases lay outside the gene matches. CDR3 residues: CASSSRLAGTDTQYF. CDR3 DNA: TGTGCCAGCAGCTCCAGACTAGCGGGAACCGATACGCAGTATTTT. Supplemented by reference TRBV7-6 and TRBJ2-3, the full variable domain reads GAGVSQSPRYKVTKRGQDVALRCDPISGHVSLYWYRQALGQGPEFLTYFNYEAQQDKSGLPNDRFSAERPEGSISTLTIQRTEQRDSAMYRCASSSRLAGTDTQYFGPGTRLTVL.

The chain joins TRBV7-8 to TRBJ1-5; weak D call: TRBD1 (5 bases). The length of the CDR3 is 14 residues. Germline V gene lookup returns CDR1 SGHVS and CDR2 FQNEAQ. Trimming took 1 base from V and 6 from J, leaving 10 bases between them. The CDR3 loop reads CASSLEAGTQPQHF. The CDR3 DNA sequence: TGTGCCAGCAGCTTAGAGGCAGGGACTCAGCCCCAGCATTTT.

Details on this clonotype: A clone one base away is much larger, so this may be a read error. V gene TRBV7-6 combines with J gene TRBJ1-3; unclear D gene. The germline gives CDR1 SGHVS, CDR2 FNYEAQ. The CDR3 has 14 amino acids. The CDR3 is CTSSLDGRGNTIYF. Written as DNA, the CDR3 is TGTACCAGCAGCTTAGATGGCCGCGGAAACACCATATATTTT.

This clonotype has ten or more counts. The rearrangement joins TRBV7-6 to TRBJ1-1; D is uncertain. V lost 2 bases to trimming and J lost 3 bases, with 10 bases between them. The CDR3 has 14 amino acids. Germline V gene lookup returns CDR1 SGHVS and CDR2 FNYEAQ. The CDR3 region is CASSLTPGDTEAFF. Here the CDR3 DNA reads TGTGCCAGCAGCTTAACTCCTGGTGACACTGAAGCTTTCTTT.

This clonotype was seen a few times. J is TRBJ1-1 and V is TRBV27; D is possibly TRBD1 (5 bases). CDR3 length: 14 residues. Trimming pared 6 bases from V and 5 bases from J, leaving 16 bases between. Germline CDR1 is MNHEY and CDR2 is SMNVEV (reference sequence). For the CDR3, the DNA is TGTGCCAGCAGCGCGACAGCCCGGAGGACTGAAGCTTTCTTT. Amino acid sequence: CASSATARRTEAFF.

V usage is TRBV7-9 and J usage is TRBJ2-3, with D perhaps given as TRBD1 or TRBD2 (5 bases each). Per germline, CDR1 SEHNR and CDR2 FQNEAQ (reference sequence). Trimming pared 4 bases from V and 5 bases from J, leaving 13 bases between. The CDR3 covers 14 residues. The CDR3, as DNA: TGTGCCAGCAGCTCGGGACCGCCCCTAGATACGCAGTATTTT. Protein sequence: CASSSGPPLDTQYF. Combining the CDR3 with reference TRBV7-9 and TRBJ2-3 gives the whole variable domain DTGVSQNPRHKITKRGQNVTFRCDPISEHNRLYWYRQTLGQGPEFLTYFQNEAQLEKSRLLSDRFSAERPKGSFSTLEIQRTEQGDSAMYLCASSSGPPLDTQYFGPGTRLTVL.